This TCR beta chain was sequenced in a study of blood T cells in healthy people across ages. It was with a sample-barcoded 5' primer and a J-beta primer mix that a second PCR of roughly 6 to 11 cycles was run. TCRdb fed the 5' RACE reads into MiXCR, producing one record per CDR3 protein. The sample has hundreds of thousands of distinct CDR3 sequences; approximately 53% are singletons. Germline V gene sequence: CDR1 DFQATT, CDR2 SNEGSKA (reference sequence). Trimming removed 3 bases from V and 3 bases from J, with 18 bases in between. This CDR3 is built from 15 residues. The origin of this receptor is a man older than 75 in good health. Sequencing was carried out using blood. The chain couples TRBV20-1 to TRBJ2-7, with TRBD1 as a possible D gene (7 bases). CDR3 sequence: CSAREGSDRYYEQYF. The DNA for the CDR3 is TGCAGTGCTAGGGAGGGTTCGGACAGGTACTACGAGCAGTACTTC.